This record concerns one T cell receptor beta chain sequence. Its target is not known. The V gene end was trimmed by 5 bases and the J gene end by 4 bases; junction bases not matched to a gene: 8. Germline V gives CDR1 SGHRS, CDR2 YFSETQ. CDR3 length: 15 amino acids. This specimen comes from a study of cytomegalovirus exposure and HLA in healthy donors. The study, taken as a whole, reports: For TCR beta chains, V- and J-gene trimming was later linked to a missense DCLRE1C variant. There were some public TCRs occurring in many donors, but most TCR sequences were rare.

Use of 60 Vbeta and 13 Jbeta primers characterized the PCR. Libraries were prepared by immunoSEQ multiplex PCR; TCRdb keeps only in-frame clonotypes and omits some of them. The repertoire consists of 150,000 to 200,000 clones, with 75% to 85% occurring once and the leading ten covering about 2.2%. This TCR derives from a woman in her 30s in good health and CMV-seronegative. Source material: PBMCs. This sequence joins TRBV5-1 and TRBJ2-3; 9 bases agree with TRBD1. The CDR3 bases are TGCGCCAGCAGGTTTACCGGGACAGGGTCAGATACGCAGTATTTT. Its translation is CASRFTGTGSDTQYF.